A single sample gave rise to the 26 T cell receptor beta chains below, sequenced in a study of T cell responses to AZD1222 COVID-19 vaccine (dated by TCRdb to the early 2020s). The sample's time point label, in plain terms: baseline before first vaccination. Libraries were made using the immunoSEQ multiplex PCR assay. The table was pulled from immuneACCESS by TCRdb, which kept in-frame rearrangements only. Such tables lose some clones; where checked, under half of the loss comes from unresolved V genes, and the rest has no known cause. The sample includes about 150,000 clones, with around 90% observed a single time. About 19% of the sample comes from the top ten. The specimen was peripheral blood, collected on day 0 of AZD1222 vaccination. Receptors were obtained from an adult in good health.

V usage is TRBV19 and J usage is TRBJ1-4, with a possible D match to TRBD1 (5 bases). CDR1 LNHDA and CDR2 SQIVND come from the germline V gene (reference sequence). The CDR3 is 16 amino acids. V was shortened by 7 bases and J by 7 bases, with 22 bases between the two germline ends. Here the CDR3 DNA reads TGTGCCAGTAAGAGCCCAGGGAGGCACCAAGGTGAAAAACTGTTTTTT. Protein sequence: CASKSPGRHQGEKLFF.

This clone was seen a handful of times. The rearrangement joins TRBV10-3 to TRBJ1-2, with a possible D match to TRBD1 (5 bases). Germline-derived CDR1 and CDR2 are ENHRY and SYGVKD. V dropped 7 bases and J dropped 10 bases, with 13 bases sitting between them. The CDR3 totals 11 residues. CDR3 DNA: TGTGCCATCAACCGGGACGCTGACTACACCTTC. Its translation is CAINRDADYTF.

This chain joins TRBV6-5 and TRBJ2-7; 11 nucleotides agree with TRBD2. V lost 6 bases, J lost 7 bases, and 11 bases stayed unmatched. The length of the CDR3 is 15 residues. From germline, CDR1 is MNHEY and CDR2 SVGAGI. The CDR3: CASRETGTSGREQYF. CDR3 bases: TGTGCCAGCAGGGAGACCGGGACTAGCGGAAGGGAGCAGTACTTC.

This chain links TRBV19 with TRBJ2-1, with 12 bases matching TRBD2. The CDR3 covers 14 residues. The V gene's germline CDR1 is LNHDA and CDR2 SQIVND (reference sequence). J gave up 5 bases and V 6 bases, and 2 bases lay outside the gene matches. Written as DNA, the CDR3 is TGTGCCAGTAGCGGACTAGCGGGAAACAATGAGCAGTTCTTC. This gives the protein CASSGLAGNNEQFF.

V usage is TRBV19 and J usage is TRBJ2-7; 8 nucleotides line up with TRBD2. The CDR3 length is 14 residues. Germline V CDR1 and CDR2: LNHDA, SQIVND (reference sequence). The ends lost 5 bases at V and 7 bases at J; junction bases unmatched: 10. The CDR3 loop reads CASSPPGLVSEQYF. CDR3 coding DNA: TGTGCCAGTAGTCCTCCGGGACTAGTTTCTGAGCAGTACTTC.

This chain connects TRBV28 to TRBJ2-7; D tentatively reads TRBD1 or TRBD2 (6 bases each). CDR3 length: 14 amino acids. Trimming removed 6 bases from V and 6 bases from J, with 18 bases in between. Germline CDR1 MDHEN, CDR2 SYDVKM. For the CDR3, the DNA is TGTGCCAGCAGACCCTACAGGGAGGTCATCGAGCAGTACTTC. Translating gives CASRPYREVIEQYF.

This clone was recorded once. V usage is TRBV18 and J usage is TRBJ2-7; TRBD1 matches at 10 bases. Trimming at V came to 5 bases and at J to 2 bases, leaving 9 bases not matched to a gene. Germline V gives CDR1 KGHSH, CDR2 LQKENI. The CDR3 runs 16 residues. The CDR3 sequence: CASSSDRGRLTYEQYF. The CDR3 DNA reads as TGTGCCAGCTCAAGTGACAGGGGGCGTTTGACCTACGAGCAGTACTTC.

In this sample, this clone turned up once. This chain uses TRBV5-1 with TRBJ2-1; the D is unclear. The CDR3 contains 15 residues. The ends were cut back, 0 bases at V and 8 bases at J, with 15 bases in the middle. From germline, CDR1 is SGHRS and CDR2 YFSETQ. The chain's CDR3 is CASSLVDPDADEQFF. In nucleotides, the CDR3 is TGCGCCAGCAGCTTGGTGGACCCCGACGCAGATGAGCAGTTCTTC.

The gene calls are TRBV7-2 and TRBJ1-1; no definite D call. CDR1 is SGHTA and CDR2 is FQGNSA in the germline V gene. Trimming pared 2 bases from V and 6 bases from J, leaving 10 bases between. The CDR3 length is 13 residues. The chain's CDR3 is CASSLLSQAEAFF. The CDR3 coding sequence is TGTGCCAGCAGCTTACTTTCCCAGGCTGAAGCTTTCTTT.

This chain links TRBV5-4 with TRBJ2-1, with 7 bases matching TRBD1. With V trimmed by 4 bases and J by 4 bases, 11 bases remained unmatched. Germline V gene sequence: CDR1 SGHNT, CDR2 YYREEE (reference sequence). The CDR3 contains 16 residues. The CDR3: CASSLPTGQPYNEQFF. CDR3 sequence (DNA): TGTGCCAGCAGCCTACCGACGGGACAGCCTTACAATGAGCAGTTCTTC.

The gene calls are TRBV9 and TRBJ2-7; possibly TRBD1 or TRBD2 for D (5 bases each). V was cut by 2 bases and J by 2 bases, with 11 bases left in between. The CDR3 sequence is 14 residues long. CDR1 is SGDLS, CDR2 YYNGEE, per germline. In DNA form, the CDR3 reads TGTGCCAGCAGCGTGGGACCTGTCACCTACGAGCAGTACTTC. It encodes CASSVGPVTYEQYF.

The V gene is TRBV27, the J gene TRBJ1-2; a possible D gene is TRBD1 (6 bases). CDR3 length: 19 amino acids. V lost 8 bases and J lost 1, with 29 bases in between. CDR1 is MNHEY and CDR2 is SMNVEV in the germline V gene (reference sequence). CDR3 sequence reads: CASLPQGQLTKIINYGYTF. CDR3 coding DNA: TGTGCCAGCCTTCCCCAGGGGCAGCTGACTAAGATAATTAACTATGGCTACACCTTC.

The chain is built from TRBV7-8 and TRBJ1-1; TRBD1 agrees at 7 bases. The germline V gene encodes CDR1 SGHVS and CDR2 FQNEAQ. The CDR3 has 16 residues. V dropped 5 bases and J dropped 1; count of bases not matched to a gene: 10. CDR3 sequence: CASSPAGTASNTEAFF. DNA of the CDR3: TGTGCCAGCAGCCCCGCAGGGACAGCATCGAACACTGAAGCTTTCTTT.

V gene TRBV13 combines with J gene TRBJ2-1; 8 nucleotides line up with TRBD2. The CDR3 covers 15 residues. Germline loops: CDR1 PRHDT, CDR2 FYEKMQ (reference sequence). V was clipped by 2 bases and J by 9 bases; unmatched bases: 9. CDR3 coding DNA: TGTGCCAGCAGCTTATGGTGGCGGGAGGAGGGTGAGCAGTTCTTC. Its protein product is CASSLWWREEGEQFF.

CDR3 nucleotides: TGTGCCATCAGGATACAGAATAACTATGGCTACACCTTC. Its protein is CAIRIQNNYGYTF. V gene TRBV10-3 combines with J gene TRBJ1-2; no definite D call. V was clipped by 6 bases and J by 1 base, with 9 bases between them. Germline CDR1 and CDR2: ENHRY and SYGVKD. CDR3 length equals 13 residues.

The chain couples TRBV27 to TRBJ2-2, with TRBD1 as a possible D gene (6 bases). The V end was cut by 3 bases, the J end by 5 bases, with 13 bases between. CDR3 length: 15 residues. The germline V gene encodes CDR1 MNHEY and CDR2 SMNVEV (reference sequence). The DNA of the CDR3 is TGTGCCAGCAGTTTTGGGGGCGTAAGGACCGGGGAGCTGTTTTTT. As protein: CASSFGGVRTGELFF.

As DNA, the CDR3 is TGCAGCGTTGAAAGGGGGGGACTAGCGGGAGAAGATACGCAGTATTTT. Encoded protein: CSVERGGLAGEDTQYF. The V call is TRBV29-1, the J call TRBJ2-3, with 14 positions matching TRBD2. The CDR3 has 16 amino acids. Germline values: CDR1 SQVTM, CDR2 ANQGSEA. V gave up 2 bases and J gave up 5 bases; unmatched junction bases: 6.

The chain links TRBV7-2 to TRBJ1-5, with no clear D. V gave up 2 bases and J gave up 8 bases, with 13 bases separating them. The CDR3 is 14 amino acids. Germline V CDR1 and CDR2: SGHTA, FQGNSA. In nucleotides, the CDR3 is TGTGCCAGCAGCTTAAATAAGGGCCTTGAGCCCCAGCATTTT. Encoded protein: CASSLNKGLEPQHF.

This chain links TRBV2 with TRBJ1-1, with 10 positions matching TRBD1. This CDR3 has 13 amino acids. Germline V gene sequence: CDR1 SNHLY, CDR2 FYNNEI. Trimming at V came to 8 bases and at J to 6 bases, leaving 6 bases not matched to a gene. The CDR3 here is CASEGQGGPEAFF. DNA for the CDR3: TGTGCCAGCGAAGGACAGGGGGGGCCTGAAGCTTTCTTT. Based on the CDR3 plus reference TRBV2 and TRBJ1-1, the full variable domain is EPEVTQTPSHQVTQMGQEVILRCVPISNHLYFYWYRQILGQKVEFLVSFYNNEISEKSEIFDDQFSVERPDGSNFTLKIRSTKLEDSAMYFCASEGQGGPEAFFGQGTRLTVV.

The chain has TRBV19 and TRBJ1-5; D is undetermined. Trimming stripped 3 bases from V and 2 bases from J, with 11 bases between. The germline CDR1 and CDR2 sequences are LNHDA and SQIVND (reference sequence). This CDR3 contains 15 residues. As DNA, the CDR3 is TGTGCCAGTAGTATCAGAGGGCCCGGCAATCAGCCCCAGCATTTT. Encoded protein: CASSIRGPGNQPQHF.

This clone came up a few times. The rearrangement uses TRBV10-3 and TRBJ1-1, with TRBD1 matching over 7 bases. This CDR3 contains 14 residues. The ends lost 4 bases at V and 4 bases at J; junction bases unmatched: 6. Germline V gene sequence: CDR1 ENHRY, CDR2 SYGVKD. CDR3 coding DNA: TGTGCCATCAGTGGGTTACAGGGGAGCACTGAAGCTTTCTTT. The encoded protein is CAISGLQGSTEAFF.

V is TRBV12-3 or TRBV12-4 and J is TRBJ2-2, with D possibly matching TRBD1 (6 bases). Deletions cut 7 bases from V and 9 bases from J, with 15 bases between. This CDR3 is 13 amino acids long. The CDR3 region has the DNA TGTGCCAGCACCAACCCTAGGGGGAGGGAGCTGTTTTTT. Translation: CASTNPRGRELFF.

This chain connects TRBV11-3 to TRBJ2-7, with 8 bases that match TRBD1. V lost 3 bases and J lost 3; bases outside the gene matches: 7. Germline CDR1 SGHNT, CDR2 YENEEA. The CDR3 consists of 15 residues. DNA of the CDR3: TGTGCCAGCAGCTTCAGGGGGCAAAAGGGCTACGAGCAGTACTTC. Residues: CASSFRGQKGYEQYF.

The chain uses TRBV18 and TRBJ2-7; TRBD1 matches at 7 bases. With V trimmed by 0 bases and J by 5 bases, 7 bases remained unmatched. The CDR3 length is 15 residues. CDR1 is KGHSH and CDR2 is LQKENI in the germline V gene. Here the CDR3 DNA reads TGTGCCAGCTCACCACCGGGACAGTCCTTTAACGAGCAGTACTTC. Encoded protein: CASSPPGQSFNEQYF.

In this sample, this clone turned up a few times. The gene calls are TRBV11-3 and TRBJ2-2; TRBD1 or TRBD2 may be the D gene (5 bases each). From germline, CDR1 is SGHNT and CDR2 YENEEA. V gave up 5 bases and J gave up 1 base, with 11 bases separating them. CDR3 length: 15 residues. CDR3 bases: TGTGCCAGCAGCCCTTTTGGGGGGAACACCGGGGAGCTGTTTTTT. It yields the protein CASSPFGGNTGELFF.

This clone was found once. The chain couples TRBV7-9 to TRBJ1-5; tentatively, D is TRBD1 (5 bases). V was trimmed by 1 base and J by 0 bases, leaving 13 bases between them. CDR1 and CDR2 (germline): SEHNR, FQNEAQ (reference sequence). The CDR3 spans 17 residues. The CDR3 nucleotides are TGTGCCAGCAGCTTAGGGGAAGGGGTTATTAGCAATCAGCCCCAGCATTTT. It specifies CASSLGEGVISNQPQHF.